These 21 T cell receptor beta chains were all obtained from the same sample, sequenced in a study of spatial heterogeneity in lung cancer. TCRdb reanalysed the 5' RACE reads using MiXCR and keeps one entry per CDR3 protein. Among some 32,000 distinct CDR3 sequences listed, about 10% were seen once. Time point here: blood at routine non-recurrence follow-up after resection. Sequencing used PBMCs, obtained at follow-up. The receptors come from a female donor with early-stage non-small cell lung cancer.

This clonotype was observed a handful of times. The chain joins TRBV7-9 to TRBJ2-3; TRBD1 matches 7 bases. Per germline, CDR1 SEHNR and CDR2 FQNEAQ (reference sequence). The CDR3 sequence is 16 residues long. V shed 1 base and J 2 bases; nucleotides not matched to a gene: 6. The CDR3 region is CASSLGTGSLTDTQYF. CDR3 nucleotides: TGTGCCAGCAGCTTAGGGACAGGTTCCCTCACAGATACGCAGTATTTT.

This clonotype has a handful of counts. J is TRBJ2-7 and V is TRBV5-1; TRBD2 agrees at 11 bases. The junction had 9 bases not matched to a gene; V was cut back by 2 bases and J by 5 bases. The CDR3 extends over 16 amino acids. Germline values: CDR1 SGHRS, CDR2 YFSETQ. CDR3 protein: CASSFLAGGYGDEQYF. CDR3 sequence (DNA): TGCGCCAGCAGCTTCCTAGCGGGGGGCTATGGCGACGAGCAGTACTTC. The full variable domain, rest sourced from reference TRBV5-1 and TRBJ2-7, is KAGVTQTPRYLIKTRGQQVTLSCSPISGHRSVSWYQQTPGQGLQFLFEYFSETQRNKGNFPGRFSGRQFSNSRSEMNVSTLELGDSALYLCASSFLAGGYGDEQYFGPGTRLTVT.

J is TRBJ1-1 and V is TRBV29-1; TRBD1 might be the D (5 bases). The germline V gene encodes CDR1 SQVTM and CDR2 ANQGSEA. This CDR3 contains 12 residues. V lost 0 bases to trimming and J lost 7 bases, with 9 bases between them. The CDR3 DNA follows: TGCAGCGTTGAAGATTACCAGGGTGAAGCTTTCTTT. This gives the protein CSVEDYQGEAFF.

This clonotype was detected many times. The CDR3, as DNA: TGCGCCAGCAGTCCCCCAGGTGCCTACGAGCAGTACTTC. Amino acids: CASSPPGAYEQYF. V gene TRBV10-2 combines with J gene TRBJ2-7; D gene unclear. The V and J ends lost 5 bases and 2 bases respectively, with 10 bases between them. CDR1 is WSHSY, CDR2 SAAADI, per germline. The length of the CDR3 is 13 residues.

The V gene is TRBV7-9, the J gene TRBJ2-7, with no clear D. Germline V gives CDR1 SEHNR, CDR2 FQNEAQ (reference sequence). Trimming took 6 bases from V and 5 from J, leaving 11 bases between them. CDR3 length: 12 residues. As DNA, the CDR3 is TGTGCCAGCAGTATCGGTGACCACGAGCAGTACTTC. Its protein product is CASSIGDHEQYF.

This clonotype was observed at least ten times. This rearrangement joins TRBV19 to TRBJ1-5; D gene ambiguous. Trimming removed 6 bases at V and 5 bases at J, with 8 bases between. The CDR3 runs 12 residues. CDR1 and CDR2 (germline): LNHDA, SQIVND (reference sequence). The CDR3 region is CASRGADQPQHF. The CDR3 region has the DNA TGTGCCAGTAGGGGAGCTGATCAGCCCCAGCATTTT.

The V gene is TRBV20-1, the J gene TRBJ2-2; a weak D match, TRBD1 (5 bases). V lost 0 bases to trimming and J lost 4 bases, with 9 bases between them. Per the germline V gene, CDR1 is DFQATT and CDR2 is SNEGSKA (reference sequence). The CDR3 has 14 residues. In nucleotides, the CDR3 is TGCAGTGCTAGAGATCCCAGGGTCACCGGGGAGCTGTTTTTT. As protein: CSARDPRVTGELFF.

This clonotype was seen at least ten times. The chain couples TRBV9 to TRBJ2-3; D gene ambiguous. Trimming pared 4 bases from V and 1 base from J, leaving 10 bases between. CDR3 size: 14 residues. CDR1 SGDLS and CDR2 YYNGEE come from the germline V gene. Here the CDR3 DNA reads TGTGCCAGCAGCTTTAGACACCGCACAGATACGCAGTATTTT. It encodes CASSFRHRTDTQYF.

This clonotype was counted many times. The chain is built from TRBV9 and TRBJ1-6; perhaps TRBD1 as D (5 bases). Per germline, CDR1 SGDLS and CDR2 YYNGEE. CDR3 length: 15 amino acids. Trimming removed 4 bases from V and 7 bases from J, with 15 bases in between. The CDR3 spells CASSPDGTANSPLHF. CDR3 DNA: TGTGCCAGCAGCCCAGACGGGACCGCGAATTCACCCCTCCACTTT.

Ten or more counts support this clonotype. The rearrangement uses TRBV18 and TRBJ2-6; D perhaps matches TRBD1 (6 bases). The V gene lost 6 bases and the J gene lost 2 bases, with 11 bases spanning the gap. Germline V lookup: CDR1 KGHSH, CDR2 LQKENI. The CDR3 totals 15 residues. The CDR3: CASSTGRPGANVLTF. The CDR3 region has the DNA TGTGCCAGCTCGACAGGTCGTCCTGGGGCCAACGTCCTGACTTTC.

There are many counts of this clonotype. The chain joins TRBV20-1 to TRBJ2-7, with 9 bases fitting TRBD2. This CDR3 has 15 amino acids. Germline loops: CDR1 DFQATT, CDR2 SNEGSKA (reference sequence). V dropped 3 bases and J dropped 3; count of bases not matched to a gene: 9. In DNA, the CDR3 is TGCAGTGCTAGTTACCTAGCGGGGCCCTTCTACGAGCAGTACTTC. Translating it yields CSASYLAGPFYEQYF.

This clonotype is medium-sized. The chain carries TRBV4-2 and TRBJ1-1, with a possible D match to TRBD1 (5 bases). Germline V gene data show CDR1 as LGHNA and CDR2 as YNFKEQ. The V and J ends lost 1 base and 0 bases respectively, with 12 bases between them. CDR3 length: 16 amino acids. This CDR3 is CASSQGVGGMNTEAFF. The CDR3 DNA follows: TGTGCCAGCAGCCAAGGGGTCGGGGGAATGAACACTGAAGCTTTCTTT.

The rearrangement uses TRBV12-3 or TRBV12-4 and TRBJ2-7, with 8 bases fitting TRBD1. The CDR3 runs to 14 residues. V shed 5 bases, J shed 0 bases, and the junction held 3 bases outside the gene matches. Written as DNA, the CDR3 is TGTGCCAGCAGTCCAGGGGGCCACTCCTACGAGCAGTACTTC. Amino acids: CASSPGGHSYEQYF.

The CDR3 reads CASSYSSGGQTDTQYF. The CDR3 coding sequence is TGTGCCAGCAGTTACTCGAGCGGAGGGCAGACAGATACGCAGTATTTT. This rearrangement joins TRBV6-5 to TRBJ2-3; TRBD2 might be the D (6 bases). The germline V and J ends were trimmed by 0 bases and 3 bases, with 13 bases remaining between them. CDR1 MNHEY and CDR2 SVGAGI come from the germline V gene. This CDR3 region has 16 residues.

This clonotype was detected ten times or more. The chain links TRBV7-8 to TRBJ2-5; D may be TRBD1 or TRBD2 (6 bases each). The CDR3 runs to 18 residues. The V and J ends lost 1 base and 3 bases respectively, with 21 bases between them. The germline CDR1 and CDR2 sequences are SGHVS and FQNEAQ. CDR3 amino acids: CASSLVGGPGGLEETQYF. The CDR3, as DNA: TGTGCCAGCAGCTTAGTCGGAGGGCCCGGGGGCCTAGAAGAGACCCAGTACTTC.

This clonotype was seen only a few times. V is TRBV7-9 and J is TRBJ1-4, with D perhaps matching TRBD1 (5 bases). In germline, CDR1 is SEHNR, CDR2 FQNEAQ (reference sequence). Trimming took off 2 bases at V and 6 bases at J, with 10 bases between the two ends. This CDR3 is 14 amino acids long. The CDR3 bases are TGTGCCAGCAGCTTAAGCCCAGGGCATGAAAAACTGTTTTTT. Amino acids: CASSLSPGHEKLFF.

This clonotype was seen many times. The gene calls are TRBV9 and TRBJ2-1; 8 bases agree with TRBD2. The V segment lost 4 bases and the J segment 3 bases; nucleotides outside the gene matches: 6. The CDR3 is made up of 15 amino acids. Germline CDR1 is SGDLS and CDR2 is YYNGEE. The DNA for the CDR3 is TGTGCCAGCAGCTCCGGGGGGGGATACTACAATGAGCAGTTCTTC. It translates to CASSSGGGYYNEQFF.

This clonotype appeared many times. This rearrangement joins TRBV4-3 to TRBJ2-5; D is unresolved. Germline V gives CDR1 LGHNA, CDR2 YSLEER. The CDR3 runs 15 residues. The V gene lost 0 bases and the J gene lost 1 base, with 9 bases spanning the gap. CDR3 region: CASSQDRHSQETQYF. The CDR3 DNA reads as TGCGCCAGCAGCCAAGATCGGCATTCCCAAGAGACCCAGTACTTC.

This clonotype was detected ten times or more. The chain couples TRBV20-1 to TRBJ1-1; unclear D gene. Germline V lookup: CDR1 DFQATT, CDR2 SNEGSKA (reference sequence). The CDR3 loop spans 13 amino acids. Between the trimmed V and J ends, which lost 6 bases and 8 bases, there was a span of 19 bases. DNA for the CDR3: TGCAGTGCCCACCCCCGACTTGGTTGGGAAGCTTTCTTT. Translation: CSAHPRLGWEAFF.

The sample holds many counts of this clonotype. The chain is built from TRBV4-3 and TRBJ2-1; D may be TRBD2 (6 bases). This CDR3 is built from 17 residues. Germline CDR1 reads LGHNA; CDR2 reads YSLEER. Between the trimmed V and J ends, which lost 4 bases and 7 bases, there was a span of 23 bases. CDR3 residues: CASSPKAGSGLRNEQFF. The CDR3 DNA reads as TGCGCCAGCAGCCCTAAAGCGGGCTCGGGGTTAAGGAATGAGCAGTTCTTC.

The chain links TRBV12-3 or TRBV12-4 to TRBJ1-5, with 8 nucleotides matching TRBD1. The CDR3 is 14 amino acids. The V and J ends lost 3 bases and 2 bases, in that order; junction bases with no gene match: 0. This chain's CDR3 is CASSLTGGNQPQHF. The CDR3 nucleotides are TGTGCCAGCAGTTTGACAGGGGGCAATCAGCCCCAGCATTTT.